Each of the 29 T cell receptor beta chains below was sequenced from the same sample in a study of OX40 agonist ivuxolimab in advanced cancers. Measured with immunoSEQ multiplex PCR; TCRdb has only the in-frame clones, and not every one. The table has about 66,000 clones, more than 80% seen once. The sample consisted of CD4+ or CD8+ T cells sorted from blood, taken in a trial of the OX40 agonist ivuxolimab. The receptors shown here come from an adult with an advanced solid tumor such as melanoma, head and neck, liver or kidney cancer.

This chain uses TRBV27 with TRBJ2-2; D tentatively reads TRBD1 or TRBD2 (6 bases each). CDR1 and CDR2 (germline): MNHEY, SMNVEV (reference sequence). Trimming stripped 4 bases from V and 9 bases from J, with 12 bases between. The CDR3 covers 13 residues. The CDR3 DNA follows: TGTGCCAGCAGTTCATCGGGGGCGCGGGAGCTGTTTTTT. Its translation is CASSSSGARELFF.

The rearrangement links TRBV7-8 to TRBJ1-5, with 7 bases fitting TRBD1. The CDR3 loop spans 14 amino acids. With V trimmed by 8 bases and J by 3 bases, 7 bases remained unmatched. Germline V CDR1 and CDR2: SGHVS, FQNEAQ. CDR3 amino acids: CASGPTGHNQPQHF. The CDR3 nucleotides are TGTGCCAGCGGACCGACAGGGCACAATCAGCCCCAGCATTTT.

CDR3 amino acids: CASSFPEGPAGGGNEQFF. The CDR3 coding sequence is TGTGCCAGCAGCTTTCCCGAGGGCCCAGCGGGAGGGGGCAATGAGCAGTTCTTC. V gene TRBV13 combines with J gene TRBJ2-1, with TRBD2 matching over 10 bases. CDR1 and CDR2 from the germline V gene are PRHDT and FYEKMQ (reference sequence). The CDR3 has 18 amino acids. Losses at the gene ends were 3 bases for V and 6 bases for J; bases not matched to a gene: 14.

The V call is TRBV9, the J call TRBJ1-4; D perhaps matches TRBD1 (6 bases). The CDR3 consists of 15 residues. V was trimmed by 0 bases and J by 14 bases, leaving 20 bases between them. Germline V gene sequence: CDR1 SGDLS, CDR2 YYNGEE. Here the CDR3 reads CASSVEGDPFIGLFF. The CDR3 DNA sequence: TGTGCCAGCAGCGTAGAGGGGGACCCCTTCATCGGGCTGTTTTTT.

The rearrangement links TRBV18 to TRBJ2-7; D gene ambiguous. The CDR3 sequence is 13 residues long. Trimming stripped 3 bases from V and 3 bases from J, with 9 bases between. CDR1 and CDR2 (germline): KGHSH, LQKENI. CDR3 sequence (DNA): TGTGCCAGCTCACCCTACGGATACTACGAGCAGTACTTC. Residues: CASSPYGYYEQYF.

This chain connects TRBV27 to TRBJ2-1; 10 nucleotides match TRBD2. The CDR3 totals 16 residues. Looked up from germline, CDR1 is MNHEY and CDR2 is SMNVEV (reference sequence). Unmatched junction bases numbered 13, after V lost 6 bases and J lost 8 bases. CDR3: CASRPPGLAWVDEQFF. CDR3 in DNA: TGTGCCAGCAGACCTCCGGGACTAGCGTGGGTGGATGAGCAGTTCTTC.

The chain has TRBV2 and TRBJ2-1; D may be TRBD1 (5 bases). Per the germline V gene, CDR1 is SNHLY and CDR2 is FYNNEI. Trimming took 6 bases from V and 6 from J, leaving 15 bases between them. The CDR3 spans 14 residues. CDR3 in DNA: TGTGCCAGCAGGGACCCGACAGACCCCAATGAGCAGTTCTTC. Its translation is CASRDPTDPNEQFF.

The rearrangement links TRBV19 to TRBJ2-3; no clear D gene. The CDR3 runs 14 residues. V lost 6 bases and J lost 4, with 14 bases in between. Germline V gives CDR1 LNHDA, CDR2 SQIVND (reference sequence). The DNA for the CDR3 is TGTGCCAGTAGCGCCCAATCCCGGCCAGATACGCAGTATTTT. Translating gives CASSAQSRPDTQYF.

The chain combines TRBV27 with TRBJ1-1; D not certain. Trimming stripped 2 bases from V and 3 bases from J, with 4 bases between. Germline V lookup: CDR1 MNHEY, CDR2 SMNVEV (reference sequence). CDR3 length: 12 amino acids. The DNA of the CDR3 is TGTGCCAGCAGTTTAATATACACTGAAGCTTTCTTT. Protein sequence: CASSLIYTEAFF.

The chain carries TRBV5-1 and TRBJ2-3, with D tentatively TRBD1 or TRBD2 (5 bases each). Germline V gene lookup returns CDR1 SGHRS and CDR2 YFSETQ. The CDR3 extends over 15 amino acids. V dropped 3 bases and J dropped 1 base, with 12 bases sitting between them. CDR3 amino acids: CASSSGTGGTDTQYF. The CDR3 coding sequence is TGCGCCAGCAGCTCCGGGACGGGCGGCACAGATACGCAGTATTTT.

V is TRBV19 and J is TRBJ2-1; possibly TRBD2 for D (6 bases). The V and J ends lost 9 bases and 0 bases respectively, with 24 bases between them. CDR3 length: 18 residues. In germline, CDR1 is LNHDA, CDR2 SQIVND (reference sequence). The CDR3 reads CASRLGVMDYRSYNEQFF. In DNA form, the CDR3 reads TGTGCCAGCAGATTGGGGGTGATGGACTATCGCTCCTACAATGAGCAGTTCTTC. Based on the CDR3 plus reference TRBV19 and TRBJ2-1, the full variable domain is DGGITQSPKYLFRKEGQNVTLSCEQNLNHDAMYWYRQDPGQGLRLIYYSQIVNDFQKGDIAEGYSVSREKKESFPLTVTSAQKNPTAFYLCASRLGVMDYRSYNEQFFGPGTRLTVL.

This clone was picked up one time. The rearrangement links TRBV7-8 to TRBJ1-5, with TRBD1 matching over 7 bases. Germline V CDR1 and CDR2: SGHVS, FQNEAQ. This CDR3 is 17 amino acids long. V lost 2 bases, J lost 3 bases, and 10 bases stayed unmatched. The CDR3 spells CASSLLRRGVINQPQHF. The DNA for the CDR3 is TGTGCCAGCAGCTTACTGCGCAGGGGGGTAATCAATCAGCCCCAGCATTTT.

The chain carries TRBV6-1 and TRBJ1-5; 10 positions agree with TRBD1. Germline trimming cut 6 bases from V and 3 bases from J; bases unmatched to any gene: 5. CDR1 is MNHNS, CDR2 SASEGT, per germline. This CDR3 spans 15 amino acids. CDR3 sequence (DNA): TGTGCCAGCAGAGCGACAGGGGGCTACAATCAGCCCCAGCATTTT. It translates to CASRATGGYNQPQHF.

The CDR3 loop is CASSDYMIGAFF. The CDR3 DNA follows: TGTGCCAGCAGTGATTACATGATAGGAGCTTTCTTT. The genes are TRBV6-1 and TRBJ1-1; no clear D. Germline V lookup: CDR1 MNHNS, CDR2 SASEGT. Trimming shortened V by 3 bases and J by 10 bases, and 12 bases separated the two germline ends. The CDR3 sequence is 12 residues long.

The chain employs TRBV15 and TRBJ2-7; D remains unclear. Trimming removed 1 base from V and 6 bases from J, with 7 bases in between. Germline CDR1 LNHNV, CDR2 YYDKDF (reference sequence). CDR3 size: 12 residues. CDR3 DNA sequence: TGTGCCACCAGCAGAGGATTTGGCGAGCAGTACTTC. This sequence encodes CATSRGFGEQYF.

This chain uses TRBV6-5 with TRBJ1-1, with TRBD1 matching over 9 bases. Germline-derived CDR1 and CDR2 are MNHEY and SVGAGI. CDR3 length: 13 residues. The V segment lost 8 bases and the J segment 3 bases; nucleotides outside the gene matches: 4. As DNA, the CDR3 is TGTGCCAGCGGACAGGGGCGGTACACTGAAGCTTTCTTT. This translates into CASGQGRYTEAFF.

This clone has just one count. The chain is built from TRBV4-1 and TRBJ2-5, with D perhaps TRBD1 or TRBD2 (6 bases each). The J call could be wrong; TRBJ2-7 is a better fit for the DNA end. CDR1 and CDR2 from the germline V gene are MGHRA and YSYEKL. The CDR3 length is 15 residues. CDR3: CASSFGGQGSYEQYF. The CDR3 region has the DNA TGCGCCAGCAGTTTTGGGGGGCAGGGCTCCTACGAGCAGTACTTC.

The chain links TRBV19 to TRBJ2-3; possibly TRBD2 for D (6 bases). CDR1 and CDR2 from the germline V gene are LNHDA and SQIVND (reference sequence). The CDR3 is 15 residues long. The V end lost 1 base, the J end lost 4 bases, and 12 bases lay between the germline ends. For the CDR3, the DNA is TGTGCCAGTAGTATAGTTCTAGCGACCCCAGATACGCAGTATTTT. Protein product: CASSIVLATPDTQYF.

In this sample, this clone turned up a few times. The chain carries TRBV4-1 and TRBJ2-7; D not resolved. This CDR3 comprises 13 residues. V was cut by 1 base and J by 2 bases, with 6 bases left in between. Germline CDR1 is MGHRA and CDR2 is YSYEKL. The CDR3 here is CASSQGVAYEQYF. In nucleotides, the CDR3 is TGCGCCAGCAGCCAAGGGGTGGCCTACGAGCAGTACTTC.

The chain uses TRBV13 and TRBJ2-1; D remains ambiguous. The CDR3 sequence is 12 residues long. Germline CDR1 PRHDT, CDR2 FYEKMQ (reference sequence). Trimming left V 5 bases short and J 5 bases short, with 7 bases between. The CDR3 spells CASSRMNNEQFF. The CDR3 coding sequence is TGTGCCAGCAGCCGAATGAACAATGAGCAGTTCTTC.

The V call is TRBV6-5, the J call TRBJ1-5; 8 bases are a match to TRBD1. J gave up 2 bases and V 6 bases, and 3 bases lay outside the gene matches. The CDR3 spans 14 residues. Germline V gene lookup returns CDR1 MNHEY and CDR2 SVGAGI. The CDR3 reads CASSRGQGNQPQHF. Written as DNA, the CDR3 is TGTGCCAGCAGCAGGGGGCAAGGCAATCAGCCCCAGCATTTT.

CDR3 nucleotide sequence: TGTGCCAGCAGCTTAGCTGGCAGGGACACTGAAGCTTTCTTT. Protein product: CASSLAGRDTEAFF. J is TRBJ1-1 and V is TRBV7-8, with D tentatively TRBD1 (5 bases). Germline V CDR1 and CDR2: SGHVS, FQNEAQ. Between the trimmed V and J ends, which lost 0 bases and 3 bases, there was a span of 8 bases. CDR3 length: 14 amino acids.

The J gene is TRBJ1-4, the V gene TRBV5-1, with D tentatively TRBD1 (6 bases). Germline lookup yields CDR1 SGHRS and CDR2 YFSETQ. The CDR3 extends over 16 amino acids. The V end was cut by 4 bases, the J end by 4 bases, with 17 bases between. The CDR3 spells CASSPNAGAYNEKLFF. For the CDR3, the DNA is TGCGCCAGCAGCCCGAATGCAGGGGCCTATAATGAAAAACTGTTTTTT. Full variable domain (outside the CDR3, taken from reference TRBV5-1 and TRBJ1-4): KAGVTQTPRYLIKTRGQQVTLSCSPISGHRSVSWYQQTPGQGLQFLFEYFSETQRNKGNFPGRFSGRQFSNSRSEMNVSTLELGDSALYLCASSPNAGAYNEKLFFGSGTQLSVL.

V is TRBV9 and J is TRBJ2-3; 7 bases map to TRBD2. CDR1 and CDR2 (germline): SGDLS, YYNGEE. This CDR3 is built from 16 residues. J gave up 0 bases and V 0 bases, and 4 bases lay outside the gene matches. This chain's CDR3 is CASSVAGGSSTDTQYF. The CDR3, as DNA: TGTGCCAGCAGCGTAGCGGGAGGCTCTAGCACAGATACGCAGTATTTT.

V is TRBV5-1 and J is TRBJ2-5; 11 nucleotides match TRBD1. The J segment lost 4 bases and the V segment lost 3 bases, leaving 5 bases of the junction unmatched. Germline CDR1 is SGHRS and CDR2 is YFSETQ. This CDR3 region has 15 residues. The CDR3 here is CASSWGTGGGETQYF. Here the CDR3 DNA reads TGCGCCAGCAGCTGGGGGACAGGGGGTGGAGAGACCCAGTACTTC.

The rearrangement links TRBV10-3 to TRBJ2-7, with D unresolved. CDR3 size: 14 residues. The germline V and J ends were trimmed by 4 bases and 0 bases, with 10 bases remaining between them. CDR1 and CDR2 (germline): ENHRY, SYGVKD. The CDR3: CAISAPKLSYEQYF. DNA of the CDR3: TGTGCCATCAGTGCCCCTAAACTCTCCTACGAGCAGTACTTC.

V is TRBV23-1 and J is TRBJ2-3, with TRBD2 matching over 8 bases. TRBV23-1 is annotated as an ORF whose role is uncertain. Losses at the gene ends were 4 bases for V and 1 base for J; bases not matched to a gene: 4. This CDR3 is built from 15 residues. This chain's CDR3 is CASSRPGLGTDTQYF. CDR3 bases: TGCGCCAGCAGTCGGCCGGGACTAGGCACAGATACGCAGTATTTT.

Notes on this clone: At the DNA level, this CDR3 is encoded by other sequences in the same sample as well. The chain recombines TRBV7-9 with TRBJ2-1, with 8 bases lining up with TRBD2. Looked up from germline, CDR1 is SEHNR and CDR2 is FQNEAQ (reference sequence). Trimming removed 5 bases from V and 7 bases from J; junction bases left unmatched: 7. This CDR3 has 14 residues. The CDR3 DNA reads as TGTGCCAGCAGCCCTGCCCAGCGGGAGAATGAGCAGTTCTTC. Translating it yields CASSPAQRENEQFF.

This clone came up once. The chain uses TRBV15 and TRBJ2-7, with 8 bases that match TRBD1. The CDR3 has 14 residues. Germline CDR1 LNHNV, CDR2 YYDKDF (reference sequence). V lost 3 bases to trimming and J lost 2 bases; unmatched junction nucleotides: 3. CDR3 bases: TGTGCCACCAGCAGGGACAGGGAAACCTACGAGCAGTACTTC. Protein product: CATSRDRETYEQYF.